Following are 28 T cell receptor beta chains from one sample sequenced in a study of blood T cells in healthy people across ages. The authors ran a second PCR of about 6 to 11 cycles using a sample-barcoded 5' primer and a J-beta primer mix. TCRdb reprocessed the 5' RACE reads with MiXCR, giving one entry per CDR3 protein. Of over 1,200,000 distinct CDR3 sequences listed, roughly 60% are singletons. The material sequenced was blood. The receptors originated from a man aged 18 to 30 in good health.

This clonotype was seen only a few times. This sequence joins TRBV4-3 and TRBJ2-5; 9 bases match TRBD1. Judging by the DNA end, TRBJ2-7 fits better; the J call may be wrong. Germline V CDR1 and CDR2: LGHNA, YSLEER. The CDR3 extends over 16 amino acids. The CDR3 protein is CASSQDGTGRSYEQYF. Written as DNA, the CDR3 is TGCGCCAGCAGCCAAGATGGGACAGGGAGGTCCTACGAGCAGTACTTC.

V gene TRBV6-2 or TRBV6-3 combines with J gene TRBJ2-1; the D is unclear. This CDR3 comprises 12 residues. Germline values: CDR1 MNHEY, CDR2 SVGEGT. Between the trimmed V and J ends, which lost 9 bases and 8 bases, there was a span of 14 bases. The CDR3 DNA is TGTGCCAGTAGTAATATGTATTATGAGCAGTTCTTC. Its protein is CASSNMYYEQFF.

Points on this clonotype: Germline is not matched at one junction end, which may reflect a read error. The V call is TRBV10-1, the J call TRBJ2-7, with a weak D call TRBD1 (6 bases). Germline lookup yields CDR1 WNHNN and CDR2 SYGVQD (reference sequence). The CDR3 length is 15 residues. In DNA form, the CDR3 reads TGCGCCAGCAGTGGTACAGGGAGCCGGCCCTACGGGCAGTACTTC. Protein: CASSGTGSRPYGQYF.

This chain links TRBV5-1 with TRBJ2-3; TRBD1 might be the D (6 bases). The V end was cut by 0 bases, the J end by 2 bases, with 16 bases between. CDR1 and CDR2 (germline): SGHRS, YFSETQ. CDR3 length equals 17 residues. The CDR3 DNA sequence: TGCGCCAGCAGCTTGGCCGGCGGACAGAACCCCACAGATACGCAGTATTTT. Translated, it gives CASSLAGGQNPTDTQYF.

The CDR3 nucleotides are TGCGCCAGCAGCTTGGCGACTTGGAGGACCTACGAGCAGTACTTC. Amino acids: CASSLATWRTYEQYF. J is TRBJ2-5 and V is TRBV5-1; TRBD2 might be the D (5 bases). The J call may not be correct, given that the DNA end is closer to TRBJ2-7. CDR1 and CDR2 from the germline V gene are SGHRS and YFSETQ. CDR3 length equals 15 residues.

This clonotype was seen only a few times. The chain carries TRBV29-1 and TRBJ1-2; D is unclear. The V end was cut by 5 bases, the J end by 6 bases, with 7 bases between. This CDR3 is 10 amino acids long. Germline V gene sequence: CDR1 SQVTM, CDR2 ANQGSEA. CDR3 region: CSVRSDGYTF. The CDR3 bases are TGCAGCGTTCGGTCGGATGGCTACACCTTC.

This chain uses TRBV4-1 with TRBJ1-5, with D possibly being TRBD1 (6 bases). The CDR3 has 17 residues. In germline, CDR1 is MGHRA, CDR2 YSYEKL. Trimming removed 1 base at V and 3 bases at J, with 16 bases between. The CDR3 here is CASSQVEVPGANQPQHF. In nucleotides, the CDR3 is TGCGCCAGCAGCCAAGTTGAAGTTCCGGGGGCCAATCAGCCCCAGCATTTT.

J is TRBJ1-6 and V is TRBV7-9; D may be TRBD1 (5 bases). Trimming stripped 3 bases from V and 7 bases from J, with 16 bases between. Germline CDR1 reads SEHNR; CDR2 reads FQNEAQ (reference sequence). CDR3 length equals 16 residues. This chain's CDR3 is CASSLLGVGINSPLHF. The CDR3 nucleotides read TGTGCCAGCAGCTTGCTGGGGGTAGGGATAAATTCACCCCTCCACTTT.

This chain joins TRBV4-1 and TRBJ2-7; possible D gene TRBD1, 6 bases. The germline gives CDR1 MGHRA, CDR2 YSYEKL. Trimming pared 1 base from V and 0 bases from J, leaving 16 bases between. The CDR3 consists of 17 residues. This CDR3 reads CASSQGAGTTRSYEQYF. The DNA of the CDR3 is TGCGCCAGCAGCCAAGGGGCCGGGACAACCCGCTCCTACGAGCAGTACTTC.

This clonotype has only a few counts. The V call is TRBV12-3 or TRBV12-4, the J call TRBJ2-3; 11 nucleotides match TRBD2. V lost 3 bases, J lost 3 bases, and 8 bases stayed unmatched. The CDR3 consists of 17 residues. CDR3 residues: CASSLAVAGGPTDTQYF. The CDR3 DNA sequence: TGTGCCAGCAGTTTGGCAGTAGCGGGAGGGCCTACAGATACGCAGTATTTT.

The V and J genes are TRBV7-2 and TRBJ1-1; D perhaps matches TRBD1 (5 bases). Germline V gene data show CDR1 as SGHTA and CDR2 as FQGNSA. Trimming stripped 7 bases from V and 0 bases from J, with 15 bases between. This CDR3 contains 15 residues. The CDR3: CASTLSVGVNTEAFF. The CDR3 DNA reads TGTGCCAGCACCCTCTCGGTGGGGGTGAACACTGAAGCTTTCTTT.

This chain uses TRBV20-1 with TRBJ1-1; TRBD1 is a possible D gene (5 bases). V lost 8 bases and J 6 bases, leaving 13 bases between the germline ends. The CDR3 loop spans 11 amino acids. Germline CDR1 reads DFQATT; CDR2 reads SNEGSKA (reference sequence). The CDR3 sequence is CSPILGAEAFF. The CDR3 DNA is TGCAGTCCTATCCTGGGGGCTGAAGCTTTCTTT.

This clonotype showed up just a few times. This sequence joins TRBV27 and TRBJ2-3, with a weak D call TRBD1 (5 bases). The CDR3 totals 15 residues. Germline V gene sequence: CDR1 MNHEY, CDR2 SMNVEV (reference sequence). V was shortened by 5 bases and J by 6 bases, with 18 bases between the two germline ends. CDR3 residues: CASSEGAATSDTQYF. In DNA form, the CDR3 reads TGTGCCAGCAGTGAAGGGGCAGCGACCTCCGATACGCAGTATTTT.

The chain employs TRBV7-9 and TRBJ2-3; D is perhaps TRBD1 (5 bases). V lost 8 bases, J lost 4 bases, and 16 bases lay in between. Germline CDR1 reads SEHNR; CDR2 reads FQNEAQ (reference sequence). This CDR3 has 14 residues. The CDR3, as DNA: TGTGCCAGCGGTTTAAAGGGGATCCCAGATACGCAGTATTTT. Translating gives CASGLKGIPDTQYF.

This rearrangement joins TRBV28 to TRBJ2-7, with D perhaps matching TRBD2 (5 bases). V was pared by 8 bases and J by 3 bases, with 11 bases between. This CDR3 is 12 amino acids long. Per germline, CDR1 MDHEN and CDR2 SYDVKM. The CDR3 DNA reads TGTGCCAGCTACCGGGATGGCTACGAGCAGTACTTC. Residues: CASYRDGYEQYF.

The rearrangement joins TRBV7-9 to TRBJ2-2; D is undetermined. Germline V CDR1 and CDR2: SEHNR, FQNEAQ (reference sequence). This CDR3 spans 16 amino acids. Trimming removed 0 bases from V and 3 bases from J, with 11 bases in between. The DNA for the CDR3 is TGTGCCAGCAGCTTAGCGCTAGAGGCCCACACCGGGGAGCTGTTTTTT. Translating gives CASSLALEAHTGELFF.

This chain links TRBV4-1 with TRBJ2-7; D is tentatively TRBD1 or TRBD2 (5 bases each). Per the germline V gene, CDR1 is MGHRA and CDR2 is YSYEKL. Trimming shortened V by 6 bases and J by 3 bases, and 18 bases separated the two germline ends. There are 15 residues in the CDR3. This chain's CDR3 is CASSTLGDDFYEQYF. CDR3 DNA sequence: TGCGCCAGCAGTACTCTTGGGGACGACTTCTACGAGCAGTACTTC.

The chain uses TRBV4-1 and TRBJ2-5; no clear D gene. The CDR3 is 14 residues long. CDR1 MGHRA and CDR2 YSYEKL come from the germline V gene. V was cut by 0 bases and J by 8 bases, with 13 bases left in between. Written as DNA, the CDR3 is TGCGCCAGCAGCCAAGATAGGTCGCAGGAAACCCAGTACTTC. Amino acids: CASSQDRSQETQYF.

This rearrangement joins TRBV12-3 or TRBV12-4 to TRBJ1-6; D is uncertain. V dropped 5 bases and J dropped 0 bases, with 17 bases sitting between them. The CDR3 totals 18 residues. For the CDR3, the DNA is TGTGCCAGCAGTCGTTACGGACCGAGGAGCTCCTATAATTCACCCCTCCACTTT. Protein product: CASSRYGPRSSYNSPLHF.

This clonotype turned up a few times. J is TRBJ2-1 and V is TRBV7-8; TRBD2 aligns across 11 bases. The V gene's germline CDR1 is SGHVS and CDR2 FQNEAQ. This CDR3 has 13 amino acids. Trimming at V came to 5 bases and at J to 10 bases, leaving 4 bases not matched to a gene. This CDR3 is CASSPLAGEEQFF. The CDR3 DNA follows: TGTGCCAGCAGCCCACTAGCGGGGGAAGAGCAGTTCTTC.

The V gene is TRBV15, the J gene TRBJ1-4; TRBD1 aligns across 8 bases. After removal of 5 bases from V and 2 bases from J, the junction contained 4 bases not matched to a gene. The CDR3 covers 15 residues. CDR1 and CDR2 from the germline V gene are LNHNV and YYDKDF (reference sequence). CDR3 nucleotides: TGTGCCACCAGCGGACCAGGGGGCACTAATGAAAAACTGTTTTTT. This sequence encodes CATSGPGGTNEKLFF.

This chain joins TRBV15 and TRBJ2-1; D may correspond to TRBD1 or TRBD2 (7 bases each). Germline CDR1 reads LNHNV; CDR2 reads YYDKDF (reference sequence). Deletions cut 3 bases from V and 2 bases from J, with 17 bases between. The CDR3 runs to 17 residues. The CDR3 region has the DNA TGTGCCACCAGCAGTGGACAGGACCGGGGGGCCTACAATGAGCAGTTCTTC. Encoded protein: CATSSGQDRGAYNEQFF.

V is TRBV27 and J is TRBJ1-3, with D possibly matching TRBD1 (6 bases). Germline V lookup: CDR1 MNHEY, CDR2 SMNVEV (reference sequence). The CDR3 spans 15 residues. V gave up 4 bases and J gave up 7 bases, with 17 bases separating them. CDR3 bases: TGTGCCAGCAGTTCCCCGGCTCAGGGGCGGAACACCATATATTTT. Its protein is CASSSPAQGRNTIYF.

J is TRBJ2-7 and V is TRBV20-1; D is unclear. This CDR3 contains 12 residues. Germline V lookup: CDR1 DFQATT, CDR2 SNEGSKA (reference sequence). The ends were cut back, 8 bases at V and 3 bases at J, with 14 bases in the middle. CDR3 in amino acids: CSSYSGSYEQYF. Here the CDR3 DNA reads TGCAGTTCCTACTCGGGCAGCTACGAGCAGTACTTC.

The chain joins TRBV9 to TRBJ2-3; D gene ambiguous. V was clipped by 2 bases and J by 1 base, with 17 bases between them. This CDR3 is built from 17 residues. Germline V lookup: CDR1 SGDLS, CDR2 YYNGEE. CDR3 in amino acids: CASSVSETLLGTDTQYF. The CDR3 coding sequence is TGTGCCAGCAGCGTCTCTGAGACCCTTTTGGGCACAGATACGCAGTATTTT.

The chain couples TRBV27 to TRBJ2-3, with 10 bases identical to TRBD2. The CDR3 sequence is 16 residues long. V lost 6 bases and J lost 1; bases outside the gene matches: 7. Germline loops: CDR1 MNHEY, CDR2 SMNVEV (reference sequence). The CDR3 DNA reads TGTGCCAGCAGGGCTGAGCGGGGGGGCCGCACAGATACGCAGTATTTT. Protein product: CASRAERGGRTDTQYF.

The rearrangement links TRBV7-9 to TRBJ2-5; 9 bases are shared with TRBD1. The V gene end was trimmed by 2 bases and the J gene end by 5 bases; junction bases not matched to a gene: 9. The CDR3 is made up of 16 amino acids. CDR1 is SEHNR, CDR2 FQNEAQ, per germline (reference sequence). As DNA, the CDR3 is TGTGCCAGCAGCTTACTCGGGACAGGGCAGGGGGAGACCCAGTACTTC. This encodes CASSLLGTGQGETQYF.

This clonotype has a handful of counts. The chain links TRBV29-1 to TRBJ2-5, with D uncertain. The CDR3 contains 10 residues. The germline V gene encodes CDR1 SQVTM and CDR2 ANQGSEA. The CDR3 DNA reads TGCGTCGGGTCGCAAGAGACCCAGTACTTC. Its translation is CVGSQETQYF.